These 10 T cell receptor beta chains were sequenced from one sample in a study of shared clonotypes between healthy human individuals (TCRdb year 2020). Library preparation employed the immunoSEQ multiplex PCR assay. TCRdb re-hosts the immuneACCESS table, in-frame sequences only. Its copies lack some clones; in the studies checked, an unresolved V gene accounts for under half of them, and the cause for the rest is not known. This sample gives over 1.5 million clones in total; roughly 98% of them show up just once. About 0.42% of the sample rests with the top ten. Sequencing input: naive CD4+ T cells sorted from blood. In light of the paper, this sample's cell subset or site label describes: CD45RA+ positively selected. The receptors stem from a man aged 25-45 years in good health.

The chain recombines TRBV27 with TRBJ2-7; tentatively, D is TRBD2 (5 bases). The CDR3 loop spans 12 amino acids. Looked up from germline, CDR1 is MNHEY and CDR2 is SMNVEV (reference sequence). V lost 3 bases, J lost 6 bases, and 9 bases lay in between. CDR3 sequence reads: CASSFLGSEQYF. In DNA, the CDR3 is TGTGCCAGCAGTTTTTTAGGGAGCGAGCAGTACTTC.

The chain couples TRBV5-4 to TRBJ2-5; weak D call: TRBD2 (7 bases). Germline-derived CDR1 and CDR2 are SGHNT and YYREEE (reference sequence). The germline V and J ends were trimmed by 5 bases and 5 bases, with 10 bases remaining between them. This CDR3 comprises 12 residues. CDR3 sequence: CASRGRGETQYF. CDR3 in DNA: TGTGCCAGCAGGGGGAGGGGGGAGACCCAGTACTTC.

This sequence joins TRBV27 and TRBJ1-5; no clear D. In germline, CDR1 is MNHEY, CDR2 SMNVEV (reference sequence). Trimming took 7 bases from V and 2 from J, leaving 12 bases between them. The length of the CDR3 is 14 residues. CDR3 residues: CASTWRQGNQPQHF. The CDR3 nucleotides read TGTGCCAGCACTTGGCGGCAGGGCAATCAGCCCCAGCATTTT.

Note on this clone: Distinct nucleotide sequences in the sample also encode this CDR3. The CDR3 protein is CATSRGDRNTDTQYF. The CDR3 DNA is TGTGCCACCAGCAGAGGGGACAGGAATACAGATACGCAGTATTTT. The genes are TRBV15 and TRBJ2-3; 8 positions agree with TRBD1. Germline V gene lookup returns CDR1 LNHNV and CDR2 YYDKDF (reference sequence). The trim removed 1 base at V and 3 bases at J, leaving 3 bases unmatched. There are 15 residues in the CDR3.

This sequence joins TRBV15 and TRBJ2-2; 11 bases agree with TRBD2. The V gene's germline CDR1 is LNHNV and CDR2 YYDKDF (reference sequence). Trimming cost V 1 base and J 5 bases; bases outside gene matches: 3. CDR3 length equals 16 residues. CDR3 residues: CATSRGASGRTGELFF. The CDR3 region has the DNA TGTGCCACCAGCAGAGGGGCTAGCGGGAGGACCGGGGAGCTGTTTTTT.

J is TRBJ1-5 and V is TRBV6-1; D is uncertain. The CDR3 spans 13 residues. CDR1 MNHNS and CDR2 SASEGT come from the germline V gene. V shed 0 bases and J shed 11 bases, with 11 bases lying between them. CDR3 sequence reads: CASSEALLWAQHF. The CDR3, as DNA: TGTGCCAGCAGTGAAGCGCTTCTGTGGGCCCAGCATTTT.

V gene TRBV30 combines with J gene TRBJ1-1, with D tentatively TRBD1 (6 bases). V was pared by 8 bases and J by 3 bases, with 25 bases between. This CDR3 contains 16 residues. CDR1 and CDR2 (germline): GTSNPN, SVGIG (reference sequence). The CDR3 protein is CARTITGLGGDTEAFF. The CDR3 coding sequence is TGTGCCCGAACAATTACAGGGCTCGGCGGTGACACTGAAGCTTTCTTT.

J is TRBJ2-5 and V is TRBV7-8, with TRBD2 matching over 9 bases. Germline V gives CDR1 SGHVS, CDR2 FQNEAQ. The CDR3 is made up of 16 amino acids. The ends lost 8 bases at V and 4 bases at J; junction bases unmatched: 14. CDR3 in DNA: TGTGCCAGCGACCGGCAGTCTAGCGGGATAGTAGAGACCCAGTACTTC. Its protein is CASDRQSSGIVETQYF.

CDR3 sequence: CASSPFGTSGANVLTF. In DNA, the CDR3 is TGTGCCAGTAGTCCTTTTGGGACCTCTGGGGCCAACGTCCTGACTTTC. The V call is TRBV19, the J call TRBJ2-6; D may match TRBD1 or TRBD2 (5 bases each). CDR1 is LNHDA, CDR2 SQIVND, per germline (reference sequence). Trimming left V 5 bases short and J 0 bases short, with 11 bases between. The CDR3 has 16 residues. The full variable domain, completed using reference TRBV19 and TRBJ2-6, is DGGITQSPKYLFRKEGQNVTLSCEQNLNHDAMYWYRQDPGQGLRLIYYSQIVNDFQKGDIAEGYSVSREKKESFPLTVTSAQKNPTAFYLCASSPFGTSGANVLTFGAGSRLTVL.

This chain uses TRBV14 with TRBJ2-1; no firm D call. This CDR3 has 13 amino acids. Germline V CDR1 and CDR2: SGHDN, FVKESK. V lost 4 bases, J lost 8 bases, and 12 bases lay in between. Written as DNA, the CDR3 is TGTGCCAGCAGCCGGTCTAAGGCGTATGAGCAGTTCTTC. Translated: CASSRSKAYEQFF.